This is a list of T cell receptor beta chains from one sample in a study of shared clonotypes between healthy human individuals. Here immunoSEQ multiplex PCR was the method, and the copy in TCRdb shows in-frame clones only, minus some. The sample carries about 580,000 clones, roughly 98% recorded once. Material for sequencing was naive CD8+ T cells sorted from blood. These receptors were obtained from a man aged 30-40 years in good health. The CDR3 runs from the conserved cysteine through the conserved F or W. Fields, in order: V gene, clone size, J gene, D gene, CDR3 DNA, CDR3 protein. D genes are given only for firm matches. The size of a clone is reported for some rows only, either as once, few or many, or as a class for expanded clones.

v_gene: TRBV2
abundance: once
j_gene: TRBJ1-5
d_gene: TRBD1
CDR3nt: TGTGCCAGCAGTGAAGTCCGTGCACGACAGGGTCATCAGCCCCAGCATTTT
CDR3aa: CASSEVRARQGHQPQHF

v_gene: TRBV7-9
abundance: .
j_gene: TRBJ2-7
d_gene: TRBD1
CDR3nt: TGTGCCAGCAGCCCGCAGGGGGCTATGGACGAGCAGTACTTC
CDR3aa: CASSPQGAMDEQYF

v_gene: TRBV27
abundance: .
j_gene: TRBJ2-1
d_gene: .
CDR3nt: TGTGCCAGCAGTTTATCAAGGACCCATGAGCAGTTCTTC
CDR3aa: CASSLSRTHEQFF

v_gene: TRBV9
abundance: .
j_gene: TRBJ2-2
d_gene: .
CDR3nt: TGTGCCAGCAGCGGCGGACAGTTCCCCGGGGAGCTGTTTTTT
CDR3aa: CASSGGQFPGELFF

v_gene: TRBV14
abundance: .
j_gene: TRBJ2-1
d_gene: TRBD2
CDR3nt: TGTGCCAGCAGCCAACTCCCTAGCGGGAGTTACAATGAGCAGTTCTTC
CDR3aa: CASSQLPSGSYNEQFF

v_gene: TRBV27
abundance: .
j_gene: TRBJ2-7
d_gene: TRBD2
CDR3nt: TGTGCCAGCAGTTGGGGCGGGAGATTGGACTACGAGCAGTACTTC
CDR3aa: CASSWGGRLDYEQYF

v_gene: TRBV7-9
abundance: .
j_gene: TRBJ2-2
d_gene: .
CDR3nt: TGTGCCAGCAGCTTATGGGCAGATAAACTTGAGCTGTTTTTT
CDR3aa: CASSLWADKLELFF

v_gene: TRBV5-1
abundance: .
j_gene: TRBJ2-3
d_gene: TRBD2
CDR3nt: TGCGCCAGCAGCTTGGTAAGGCCGGGAGGGAGCACAGATACGCAGTATTTT
CDR3aa: CASSLVRPGGSTDTQYF

v_gene: TRBV25-1
abundance: once
j_gene: TRBJ2-2
d_gene: .
CDR3nt: TGTGCCAGCAGTGAACTTTTTCCCGGGGAGCTGTTTTTT
CDR3aa: CASSELFPGELFF

v_gene: TRBV4-1
abundance: .
j_gene: TRBJ2-7
d_gene: TRBD2
CDR3nt: TGCGCCAGCAGCCAAGTTGACTCCGGGACTAGTCGATACGAGCAGTACTTC
CDR3aa: CASSQVDSGTSRYEQYF

v_gene: TRBV5-4
abundance: .
j_gene: TRBJ2-1
d_gene: TRBD2
CDR3nt: TGTGCCAGCAGCACCGGGACTAGCGGGACTAATGAGCAGTTCTTC
CDR3aa: CASSTGTSGTNEQFF

v_gene: TRBV27
abundance: .
j_gene: TRBJ2-7
d_gene: .
CDR3nt: TGTGCCAGCAGTTTTGGCGGAGGAGGGCTCTACGAGCAGTACTTC
CDR3aa: CASSFGGGGLYEQYF

v_gene: TRBV27
abundance: .
j_gene: TRBJ2-7
d_gene: .
CDR3nt: TGTGCCAGCAGTTTGCTAGCGAACTCCTACGAGCAGTACTTC
CDR3aa: CASSLLANSYEQYF

v_gene: TRBV14
abundance: .
j_gene: TRBJ2-1
d_gene: .
CDR3nt: TGTGCCAGCAGCCAAGGGCAGATTCTATACAATGAGCAGTTCTTC
CDR3aa: CASSQGQILYNEQFF

v_gene: TRBV4-3
abundance: .
j_gene: TRBJ2-7
d_gene: TRBD2
CDR3nt: TGCGCCAGCAGCCAACTGAGCGGGGGATACGAGCAGTACTTC
CDR3aa: CASSQLSGGYEQYF

v_gene: TRBV4-1
abundance: .
j_gene: TRBJ2-1
d_gene: TRBD2
CDR3nt: TGCGCCAGCAGCCTCGTCACTAGCGGGACTTATGAGCAGTTCTTC
CDR3aa: CASSLVTSGTYEQFF

v_gene: TRBV28
abundance: .
j_gene: TRBJ2-7
d_gene: .
CDR3nt: TGTGCCAGCAGACCCAAGGAATTCTACGAGCAGTACTTC
CDR3aa: CASRPKEFYEQYF

v_gene: TRBV30
abundance: .
j_gene: TRBJ2-5
d_gene: .
CDR3nt: TGTGCCTGGAGTGGGGACAACCAAGAGACCCAGTACTTC
CDR3aa: CAWSGDNQETQYF